Presented here are 5 T cell receptor beta chains from one specimen sequenced in a study of T cell repertoires in cytomegalovirus infection. Their cognate antigens are unknown. One entry per CDR3 protein results from TCRdb running MiXCR on the reads. Of about 920,000 distinct CDR3 sequences listed, 30% to 40% were seen once; the top ten hold about an eighth. The source was cultured CD8+ T cells from PBMCs, collected from culture after CMV antigen stimulation. These receptors came from a human donor in good health (CMV status not recorded). Some clones in this sample may be carry-over from other donors' samples.

In this sample, this clonotype turned up a few times. The genes are TRBV19 and TRBJ2-3; D is undetermined. V lost 2 bases and J 0 bases, leaving 9 bases between the germline ends. This CDR3 is 15 amino acids long. Per the germline V gene, CDR1 is LNHDA and CDR2 is SQIVND (reference sequence). CDR3 in DNA: TGTGCCAGTAGTATAATTCCCTCAAGCACAGATACGCAGTATTTT. It encodes CASSIIPSSTDTQYF.

This clonotype was found many times. The chain couples TRBV3-1 to TRBJ2-7; tentative D call: TRBD2 (6 bases). Trimming shortened V by 1 base and J by 3 bases, and 10 bases separated the two germline ends. The CDR3 has 14 residues. Germline CDR1 is LGHDT and CDR2 is YNNKEL (reference sequence). CDR3 nucleotide sequence: TGTGCCAGCAGCCAAGGACTAGGTCTCTACGAGCAGTACGTC. As protein: CASSQGLGLYEQYV.

The chain joins TRBV6-1 to TRBJ2-3, with 9 bases fitting TRBD2. CDR1 is MNHNS, CDR2 SASEGT, per germline. The J segment lost 2 bases and the V segment lost 5 bases, leaving 14 bases of the junction unmatched. There are 18 residues in the CDR3. The DNA for the CDR3 is TGTGCCAGCAGTCCTTCCTACGTTAGCGGGGGCCCCACAGATACGCAGTATTTT. Protein sequence: CASSPSYVSGGPTDTQYF.

The V gene is TRBV24-1, the J gene TRBJ2-2; D uncertain. Per the germline V gene, CDR1 is KGHDR and CDR2 is SFDVKD. V was trimmed by 3 bases and J by 0 bases, leaving 13 bases between them. The CDR3 covers 17 residues. The CDR3 loop reads CATSDPVRPSNTGELFF. The CDR3 DNA reads TGTGCCACCAGTGATCCTGTCAGGCCTTCGAACACCGGGGAGCTGTTTTTT.

There are many counts of this clonotype. The V gene is TRBV7-2, the J gene TRBJ2-5; D is perhaps TRBD2 (7 bases). Germline V gene lookup returns CDR1 SGHTA and CDR2 FQGNSA. This CDR3 is 18 amino acids long. The ends were cut back, 3 bases at V and 5 bases at J, with 25 bases in the middle. This CDR3 is CASSLRRGAGQVMETQYF. CDR3 coding DNA: TGTGCCAGCAGCTTGAGAAGGGGAGCGGGACAAGTGATGGAGACCCAGTACTTC. Full variable domain (rest looked up from reference TRBV7-2 and TRBJ2-5): GAGVSQSPSNKVTEKGKDVELRCDPISGHTALYWYRQSLGQGLEFLIYFQGNSAPDKSGLPSDRFSAERTGGSVSTLTIQRTQQEDSAVYLCASSLRRGAGQVMETQYFGPGTRLLVL.